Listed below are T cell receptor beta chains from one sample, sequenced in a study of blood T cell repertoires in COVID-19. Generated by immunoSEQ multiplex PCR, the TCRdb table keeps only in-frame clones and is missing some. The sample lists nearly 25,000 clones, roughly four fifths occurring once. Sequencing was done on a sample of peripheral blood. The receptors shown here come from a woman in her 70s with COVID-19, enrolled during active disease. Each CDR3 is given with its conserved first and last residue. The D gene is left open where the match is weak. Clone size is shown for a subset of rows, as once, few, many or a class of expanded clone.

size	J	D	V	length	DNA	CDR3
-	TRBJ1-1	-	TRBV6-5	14	TGTGCCAGCAGTAGAACGGGGGGTAGGGCTGAAGCTTTCTTT	CASSRTGGRAEAFF
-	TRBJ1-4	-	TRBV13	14	TGTGCCAGCAGCAATGACAGGAACCGGGAAAAACTGTTTTTT	CASSNDRNREKLFF
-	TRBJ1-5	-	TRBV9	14	TGTGCCAGCAGCGTGGGGGGGAACAATCAGCCCCAGCATTTT	CASSVGGNNQPQHF
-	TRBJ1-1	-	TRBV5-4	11	TGTGCCAGCAGTGACAGGTTCGAGGCTTTCTTT	CASSDRFEAFF
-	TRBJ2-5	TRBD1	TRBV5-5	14	TGTGCCAGCAGCAGAATGACAGGGAGAGAGACCCAGTACTTC	CASSRMTGRETQYF
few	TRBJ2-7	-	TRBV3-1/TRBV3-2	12	TGTGCCAGCAGCCAAGGAGGAGACGAGCAGTACTTC	CASSQGGDEQYF
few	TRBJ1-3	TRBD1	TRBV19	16	TGTGCCAGTAGTACTTACCGGGACAGCTCTGGAAACACCATATATTTT	CASSTYRDSSGNTIYF
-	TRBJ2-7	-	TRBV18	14	TGTGCCAGCCAAGGGACAACGAACCTTTACGAGCAGTACTTC	CASQGTTNLYEQYF
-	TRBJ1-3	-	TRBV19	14	TGTGCCAGTAGTCAGGGTTCCTCTGGAAACACCATATATTTT	CASSQGSSGNTIYF
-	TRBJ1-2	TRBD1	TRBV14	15	TGTGCCAGCAGCCAAGATACCAGGGGGGACTATGGCTACACCTTC	CASSQDTRGDYGYTF
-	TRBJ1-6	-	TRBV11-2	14	TGTGCCAGCAGCTTAGAGACGCGGCGTTCACCCCTCCACTTT	CASSLETRRSPLHF
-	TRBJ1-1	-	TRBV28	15	TGTGCCAGCAGCCAATTCCAGGGGCGGAGGACTGAAGCTTTCTTT	CASSQFQGRRTEAFF
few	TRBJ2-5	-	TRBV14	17	TGTGCCAGCAGCCAAGATTTGGGGACCTTCAGGGGAGAGACCCAGTACTTC	CASSQDLGTFRGETQYF
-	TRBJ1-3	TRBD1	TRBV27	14	TGTGCCAGCAGTCGGACAGGGACTGGAAACACCATATATTTT	CASSRTGTGNTIYF
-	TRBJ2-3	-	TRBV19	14	TGTGCCAGCCTGGATTACGGGGTCACAGATACGCAGTATTTT	CASLDYGVTDTQYF
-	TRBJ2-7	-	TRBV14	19	TGTGCCAGCAGCCCCTCCCCGTGGAGGGGACGGAAGCCCACCTACGAGCAGTACTTC	CASSPSPWRGRKPTYEQYF
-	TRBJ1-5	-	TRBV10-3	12	TGTGCCATCAGTGATGGGGCTCAGCCCCAGCATTTT	CAISDGAQPQHF
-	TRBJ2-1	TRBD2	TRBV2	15	TGTGCCAGCAGTGGGACTAGCGGGGGGAGGGATGAGCAGTTCTTC	CASSGTSGGRDEQFF
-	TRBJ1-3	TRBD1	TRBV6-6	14	TGTGCCAGCGGTCTGACAGGGTACGCCGACACCATATATTTT	CASGLTGYADTIYF
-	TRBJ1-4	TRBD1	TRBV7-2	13	TGTGCCAGCCGGGACAGCAGTAATGAAAAACTGTTTTTT	CASRDSSNEKLFF
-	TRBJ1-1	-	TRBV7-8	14	TGTGCCAGCGGCCTAGGACAGCAGAACACTGAAGCTTTCTTT	CASGLGQQNTEAFF
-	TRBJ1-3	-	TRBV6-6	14	TGTGCCAGCACTTTTGGTAGCTCTGGAAACACCATATATTTT	CASTFGSSGNTIYF
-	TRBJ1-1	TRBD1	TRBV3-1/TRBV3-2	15	TGTGCCAGCAGCCAAGATCGACCCAGGGGGGCTGAAGCTTTCTTT	CASSQDRPRGAEAFF
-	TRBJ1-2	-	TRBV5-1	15	TGCGCCAGCAGCTTGGAATCAGGGGTGGACTATGGCTACACCTTC	CASSLESGVDYGYTF
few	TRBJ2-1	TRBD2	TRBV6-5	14	TGTGCCAGCAGTTGGGGAGGGGTCGACAATGAGCAGTTCTTC	CASSWGGVDNEQFF
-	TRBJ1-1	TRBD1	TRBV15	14	TGTGCCACCAGCAGACAGGGGGAAGAGGATGAAGCTTTCTTT	CATSRQGEEDEAFF
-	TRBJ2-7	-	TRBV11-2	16	TGTGCCAGCAGCCCATTGGGGGGACAGAACTACTACGAGCAGTACTTC	CASSPLGGQNYYEQYF
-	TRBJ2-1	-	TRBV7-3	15	TGTGCCAGCAGCTTAGGGCGGGGCTCCTACAATGAGCAGTTCTTC	CASSLGRGSYNEQFF
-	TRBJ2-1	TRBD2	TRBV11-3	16	TGTGCCAGCAGCTTAGATCCGCGGGAGGGGGGCAATGAGCAGTTCTTC	CASSLDPREGGNEQFF
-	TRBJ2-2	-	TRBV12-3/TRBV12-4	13	TGTGCCAGCAGTCTCGGGGACACCGGGGAGCTGTTTTTT	CASSLGDTGELFF
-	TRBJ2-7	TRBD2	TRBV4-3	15	TGCGCCAGCAGCCATACTAGCGGGGGGACCTACGAGCAGTACTTC	CASSHTSGGTYEQYF
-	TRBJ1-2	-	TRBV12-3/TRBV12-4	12	TGTGCCAGCAGCCCGGGACTCGGGGGCTACACCTTC	CASSPGLGGYTF
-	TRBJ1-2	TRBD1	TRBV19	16	TGTGCCAGTAGGGACAGGGCCCTTTGGGATGGCTATGGCTACACCTTC	CASRDRALWDGYGYTF
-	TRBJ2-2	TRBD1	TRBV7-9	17	TGTGCCAGCAGCCCACCAAGGGGGCGAGGGGACACCGGGGAGCTGTTTTTT	CASSPPRGRGDTGELFF
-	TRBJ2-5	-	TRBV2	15	TGTGCCAGCAGTGAAGCGCGGGGCCCCCAAGAGACCCAGTACTTC	CASSEARGPQETQYF
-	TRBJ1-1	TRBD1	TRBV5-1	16	TGCGCCAGCAGTTCAACAGGGGGCATTGGGAACACTGAAGCTTTCTTT	CASSSTGGIGNTEAFF
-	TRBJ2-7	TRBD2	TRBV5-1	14	TGCGCCAGCACCCCCGGGGGGGCTTCCTACGAGCAGTACTTC	CASTPGGASYEQYF
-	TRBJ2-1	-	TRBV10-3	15	TGTGCCATCAGTGGCAGGGTCCTTACCTACAATGAGCAGTTCTTC	CAISGRVLTYNEQFF
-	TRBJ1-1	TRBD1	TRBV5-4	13	TGTGCCAGCAGCGCGGGACAGGGCGTTGAAGCTTTCTTT	CASSAGQGVEAFF
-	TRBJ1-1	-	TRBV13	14	TGTGCCAGCAGCCCGGGCCGGAGGGACACTGAAGCTTTCTTT	CASSPGRRDTEAFF
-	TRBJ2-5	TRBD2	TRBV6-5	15	TGTGCCAGCAGTTCTAGCGGGGGAAGCCAAGAGACCCAGTACTTC	CASSSSGGSQETQYF
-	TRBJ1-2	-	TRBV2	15	TGTGCCAGCAGTGAAAAGATGGGGGCGTCCTATGGCTACACCTTC	CASSEKMGASYGYTF
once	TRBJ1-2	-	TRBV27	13	TGTGCCAGCAGCCGGACAGCAAACTATGGCTACACCTTC	CASSRTANYGYTF
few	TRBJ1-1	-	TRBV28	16	TGTGCCAGCAGTTCGGGACTTAGGCGGTTGAACACTGAAGCTTTCTTT	CASSSGLRRLNTEAFF
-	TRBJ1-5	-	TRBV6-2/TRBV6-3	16	TGTGCCAGCACCCCGGACTCCGGTTATAGCAATCAGCCCCAGCATTTT	CASTPDSGYSNQPQHF
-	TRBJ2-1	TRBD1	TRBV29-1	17	TGCAGCGTCAGACAGGGATCGGGTATAAGCTCCTACAATGAGCAGTTCTTC	CSVRQGSGISSYNEQFF
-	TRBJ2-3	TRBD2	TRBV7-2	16	TGTGCCAGCAGCTTAGCGGGCGGGAGACGGGCAGATACGCAGTATTTT	CASSLAGGRRADTQYF
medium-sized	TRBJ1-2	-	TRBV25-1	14	TGTGCCAGCAGTGAAGGGGGGGATAACTATGGCTACACCTTC	CASSEGGDNYGYTF